This entry concerns a single T cell receptor (beta chain). Its antigen is currently unknown. The PCR was carried out with 60 Vbeta primers and 13 Jbeta primers. Assay: immunoSEQ multiplex PCR; the TCRdb copy retains only in-frame clones and omits some. The sample lists around 150,000 clones, 55% to 85% occurring once. The data stem from a study of cytomegalovirus exposure and HLA in healthy donors. V was clipped by 3 bases and J by 7 bases, with 4 bases between them. The CDR3 runs to 12 residues. Germline loops: CDR1 SEHNR, CDR2 FQNEAQ (reference sequence). Broader study findings: TRBV6-2, TRBV6-3 and some other V segments were unresolvable in 87-base-pair reads. Per published accounts, TCR beta sequences correctly predicted the HLA-A and HLA-B alleles of most subjects.

The rearrangement joins TRBV7-9 to TRBJ1-6; unclear D gene. This sequence was found in a middle-aged man in good health and CMV-seronegative. The sample comprised PBMCs. CDR3 in amino acids: CASSFENSPLHF. CDR3 DNA sequence: TGTGCCAGCAGCTTTGAGAATTCACCCCTCCACTTT.